A single T cell receptor (beta chain) is shown here with its context. Its antigen is as yet unknown. The source of the sample is a study of OX40 agonist ivuxolimab in advanced cancers. Across the whole study: Patients were treated with ivuxolimab, an agonistic anti-OX40 (CD134) antibody.

Generated by immunoSEQ multiplex PCR, the TCRdb table keeps only in-frame clones and is missing some. The sample contains about 79,000 clones, roughly 88% of which appear only once. Study-wide points: Clonal expansion was among the lowest in partial responders at 0.1-3.0 mg/kg, especially CD8+.

This receptor was obtained from an adult with an advanced solid tumor such as melanoma, head and neck, liver or kidney cancer. The sample here was CD4+ or CD8+ T cells sorted from blood, taken in a trial of the OX40 agonist ivuxolimab.

CDR3 nucleotide sequence: TGTGCCAGCAGTGAATGGGTAGGGGAAGTCGTAGGGAACACCGGGGAGCTGTTTTTT. Translated, it gives CASSEWVGEVVGNTGELFF. This chain links TRBV6-1 with TRBJ2-2, with D tentatively TRBD1 (5 bases). The germline V gene has CDR1 MNHNS and CDR2 SASEGT. The CDR3 spans 19 residues. Trimming stripped 2 bases from V and 1 base from J, with 20 bases between.